The 19 T cell receptor beta chains below come from one sample, sequenced in a study of T cells in Graves' hyperthyroidism and ophthalmopathy. RNA transcripts were the template for amplifying TCR beta CDR3 regions. The HTBI primer set was used in a first-round RT-PCR of the TCR CDR3. Using its own MiXCR run on the multiplex PCR reads, TCRdb lists one record per CDR3 protein. The table has 700,000 to 950,000 distinct CDR3 sequences, 30% to 40% seen once. The sequencing input was blood. The receptor set was obtained from a woman in her 40s with Graves' hyperthyroidism.

This clonotype was observed many times. This sequence joins TRBV11-2 and TRBJ2-7; D is tentatively TRBD1 or TRBD2 (6 bases each). The CDR3 is made up of 15 amino acids. Germline CDR1 SGHAT, CDR2 FQNNGV. V lost 5 bases, J lost 2 bases, and 16 bases lay in between. The CDR3 sequence: CASSAQGRKTYEQYF. The CDR3 DNA reads TGTGCCAGCAGCGCCCAGGGGAGGAAAACCTACGAGCAGTACTTC.

The V call is TRBV6-5, the J call TRBJ1-3; D ambiguous. Trimming cost V 1 base and J 16 bases, with 17 bases left between them. This CDR3 region has 13 residues. Germline CDR1 reads MNHEY; CDR2 reads SVGAGI. The CDR3 sequence: CASSYYRATLLYF. CDR3 bases: TGTGCCAGCAGTTACTACCGGGCCACATTGTTGTATTTT.

This chain uses TRBV6-5 with TRBJ2-2; D tentatively fits TRBD1 or TRBD2 (5 bases each). CDR1 is MNHEY, CDR2 SVGAGI, per germline. The CDR3 extends over 17 amino acids. Deletions cut 2 bases from V and 4 bases from J, with 17 bases between. Here the CDR3 DNA reads TGTGCCAGCAGTTACATCCACCGGCAGGGAGCCACCGGGGAGCTGTTTTTT. Translating gives CASSYIHRQGATGELFF.

This clonotype was recorded a few times. The V gene is TRBV7-8, the J gene TRBJ2-3; TRBD1 might be the D (6 bases). Looked up from germline, CDR1 is SGHVS and CDR2 is FQNEAQ. The ends were cut back, 6 bases at V and 0 bases at J, with 7 bases in the middle. CDR3 length: 13 amino acids. The CDR3 sequence: CASRTGSTDTQYF. The CDR3 DNA reads TGTGCCAGCAGGACAGGTAGCACAGATACGCAGTATTTT.

V gene TRBV6-5 combines with J gene TRBJ1-1; no firm D call. This CDR3 comprises 13 residues. The V end was cut by 6 bases, the J end by 6 bases, with 14 bases between. CDR1 and CDR2 (germline): MNHEY, SVGAGI. As DNA, the CDR3 is TGTGCCAGCAGGAAGGACCGTTTGGCTGAAGCTTTCTTT. Its protein product is CASRKDRLAEAFF.

This clonotype was detected many times. V and J are TRBV2 and TRBJ2-2; 9 bases fit TRBD2. The CDR3 runs 14 residues. In germline, CDR1 is SNHLY, CDR2 FYNNEI. V lost 7 bases, J lost 4 bases, and 4 bases stayed unmatched. The CDR3 region is CASTTRGGTGELFF. The CDR3 DNA sequence: TGTGCCAGCACCACGCGGGGGGGCACCGGGGAGCTGTTTTTT.

Worth noting for this clonotype: This may be a read error: a much more frequent sequence differs by one nucleotide. The chain employs TRBV7-9 and TRBJ2-2; D possibly uses TRBD1 or TRBD2 (5 bases each). Between the trimmed V and J ends, which lost 3 bases and 7 bases, there was a span of 9 bases. The CDR3 extends over 13 amino acids. Germline V lookup: CDR1 SEHNR, CDR2 FQNEAQ (reference sequence). The CDR3 region has the DNA TGTGCCAGCAGCTTCCGAGGGGTCGGGGAGCTGTTTTTT. Translated, it gives CASSFRGVGELFF.

This clonotype came up a few times. The chain carries TRBV12-5 and TRBJ1-5, with D tentatively TRBD1 (5 bases). Trimming removed 0 bases from V and 3 bases from J, with 15 bases in between. The V gene's germline CDR1 is LGHNT and CDR2 FRNRAP. CDR3 size: 17 residues. CDR3 coding DNA: TGTGCTAGTGGTTTGGTAACCGGGACGCTAGACAATCAGCCCCAGCATTTT. It translates to CASGLVTGTLDNQPQHF.

This clonotype was counted many times. The chain carries TRBV5-1 and TRBJ2-1; 10 bases line up with TRBD2. J was trimmed by 3 bases and V by 6 bases; bases with no gene match: 3. Germline V CDR1 and CDR2: SGHRS, YFSETQ. The CDR3 has 14 amino acids. CDR3 sequence reads: CASTLAGGYNEQFF. For the CDR3, the DNA is TGCGCCAGCACTTTAGCGGGGGGCTACAATGAGCAGTTCTTC.

This clonotype came up many times. The J gene is TRBJ1-5, the V gene TRBV25-1; a possible D gene is TRBD1 (6 bases). The CDR3 has 14 amino acids. In germline, CDR1 is MGHDK, CDR2 SYGVNS. The V end lost 4 bases, the J end lost 5 bases, and 12 bases lay between the germline ends. The CDR3 here is CASSGHRVDQPQHF. DNA of the CDR3: TGTGCCAGCAGTGGACACAGGGTGGATCAGCCCCAGCATTTT.

The chain employs TRBV27 and TRBJ1-2; D call uncertain. V was cut by 2 bases and J by 5 bases, with 15 bases left in between. Germline V gene lookup returns CDR1 MNHEY and CDR2 SMNVEV (reference sequence). This CDR3 spans 15 amino acids. The CDR3 DNA sequence: TGTGCCAGCAGTTTAGTGGGATATGATACTTATGGCTACACCTTC. It yields the protein CASSLVGYDTYGYTF.

The CDR3 nucleotides are TGTGCCAGCAGTTTTTTCAGCTCCTATAATTCACCCCTCCACTTT. It encodes CASSFFSSYNSPLHF. The chain joins TRBV12-3 or TRBV12-4 to TRBJ1-6; D gene unclear. The CDR3 consists of 15 residues. V was trimmed by 3 bases and J by 0 bases, leaving 6 bases between them.

This clonotype has a handful of counts. The V call is TRBV6-5, the J call TRBJ1-3; 7 bases line up with TRBD1. Trimming took 7 bases from V and 0 from J; bases not matched to a gene: 9. Germline V gene data show CDR1 as MNHEY and CDR2 as SVGAGI. CDR3 length: 16 residues. CDR3 DNA: TGTGCCAGCACTCTGGGAGGGGGCTTCTCTGGAAACACCATATATTTT. It translates to CASTLGGGFSGNTIYF.

The rearrangement uses TRBV5-1 and TRBJ2-1; 10 nucleotides agree with TRBD2. After removal of 3 bases from V and 4 bases from J, the junction contained 1 base not matched to a gene. This CDR3 spans 14 amino acids. CDR1 and CDR2 from the germline V gene are SGHRS and YFSETQ. CDR3 sequence reads: CASSSSGGYNEQFF. CDR3 in DNA: TGCGCCAGCAGCTCTAGCGGGGGATACAATGAGCAGTTCTTC.

This clonotype was picked up many times. The genes are TRBV19 and TRBJ1-5; the D gene is possibly TRBD1 (5 bases). In germline, CDR1 is LNHDA, CDR2 SQIVND (reference sequence). Trimming shortened V by 5 bases and J by 7 bases, and 12 bases separated the two germline ends. CDR3 length: 13 amino acids. CDR3 loop: CASSSGPGQPQHF. The DNA of the CDR3 is TGTGCCAGTAGTTCGGGGCCGGGGCAGCCCCAGCATTTT. Complete variable domain (other parts from reference TRBV19 and TRBJ1-5): DGGITQSPKYLFRKEGQNVTLSCEQNLNHDAMYWYRQDPGQGLRLIYYSQIVNDFQKGDIAEGYSVSREKKESFPLTVTSAQKNPTAFYLCASSSGPGQPQHFGDGTRLSIL.

The genes are TRBV6-5 and TRBJ1-5; 7 nucleotides agree with TRBD1. The CDR3 is made up of 13 amino acids. Unmatched junction bases numbered 2, after V lost 2 bases and J lost 7 bases. Germline V lookup: CDR1 MNHEY, CDR2 SVGAGI. CDR3 sequence reads: CASSYDREQPQHF. The CDR3 DNA reads as TGTGCCAGCAGTTACGACAGGGAACAGCCCCAGCATTTT.

Many counts were recorded for this clonotype. The J gene is TRBJ2-5, the V gene TRBV20-1, with D maybe TRBD2 (6 bases). Germline loops: CDR1 DFQATT, CDR2 SNEGSKA (reference sequence). The V and J ends lost 3 bases and 3 bases respectively, with 11 bases between them. The CDR3 length is 13 residues. The CDR3 DNA reads as TGCAGTGCTAGGGTCCCGGGGGAAGAGACCCAGTACTTC. Translating gives CSARVPGEETQYF.

The chain employs TRBV10-3 and TRBJ2-5; D remains ambiguous. In germline, CDR1 is ENHRY, CDR2 SYGVKD. V lost 10 bases and J 5 bases, leaving 20 bases between the germline ends. The CDR3 sequence is 14 residues long. The DNA for the CDR3 is TGTGCCAGCTCACCTCGAGAGCGTCGGGAGACCCAGTACTTC. Protein: CASSPRERRETQYF.

There are many counts of this clonotype. V and J are TRBV7-9 and TRBJ2-5; 8 bases map to TRBD1. Germline V gene data show CDR1 as SEHNR and CDR2 as FQNEAQ (reference sequence). V shed 2 bases and J 3 bases; nucleotides not matched to a gene: 2. The CDR3 length is 14 residues. CDR3 bases: TGTGCCAGCAGCTTACAGGGGGCGAAAGAGACCCAGTACTTC. This sequence encodes CASSLQGAKETQYF. Combining the CDR3 with reference TRBV7-9 and TRBJ2-5 gives the whole variable domain DTGVSQNPRHKITKRGQNVTFRCDPISEHNRLYWYRQTLGQGPEFLTYFQNEAQLEKSRLLSDRFSAERPKGSFSTLEIQRTEQGDSAMYLCASSLQGAKETQYFGPGTRLLVL.